Each of the 29 T cell receptor beta chains below was sequenced from the same sample in a study of T cells in Graves' hyperthyroidism and ophthalmopathy. RNA transcripts were the template for amplifying TCR beta CDR3 regions. An initial round of RT-PCR targeting the TCR CDR3 relied on the HTBI primer set. MiXCR, run by TCRdb on the multiplex PCR reads, gives a single entry per CDR3 protein. Of 600,000 or so distinct CDR3 sequences in the sample, about 15% were seen once. Sequencing input: blood. The receptors come from a woman in her forties or fifties with Graves' ophthalmopathy.

This clonotype was observed a handful of times. V is TRBV9 and J is TRBJ2-1; no reliable D call. The V end lost 4 bases, the J end lost 0 bases, and 17 bases lay between the germline ends. Germline CDR1 SGDLS, CDR2 YYNGEE. This CDR3 contains 17 residues. The chain's CDR3 is CASSPRPDQSSYNEQFF. The CDR3 region has the DNA TGTGCCAGCAGCCCCCGGCCCGACCAAAGCTCCTACAATGAGCAGTTCTTC. The full variable domain, rest sourced from reference TRBV9 and TRBJ2-1, is DSGVTQTPKHLITATGQRVTLRCSPRSGDLSVYWYQQSLDQGLQFLIQYYNGEERAKGNILERFSAQQFPDLHSELNLSSLELGDSALYFCASSPRPDQSSYNEQFFGPGTRLTVL.

This clonotype was observed a few times. The J gene is TRBJ2-3, the V gene TRBV10-3, with D hard to call. This CDR3 has 13 amino acids. Germline V gene data show CDR1 as ENHRY and CDR2 as SYGVKD. The V and J ends lost 8 bases and 1 base respectively, with 10 bases between them. CDR3 bases: TGTGCCATCCAGGCTGGGGGCACAGATACGCAGTATTTT. Translated, it gives CAIQAGGTDTQYF.

This clonotype was found many times. The chain combines TRBV18 with TRBJ1-4; 9 nucleotides match TRBD1. CDR3 length: 16 amino acids. CDR1 is KGHSH and CDR2 is LQKENI in the germline V gene. With 3 bases clipped from V and 8 bases from J, the junction kept 10 bases outside the gene matches. CDR3 DNA sequence: TGTGCCAGCTCACCGGACCGACAGGGGGGTCGCGAAAAACTGTTTTTT. It encodes CASSPDRQGGREKLFF. The entire variable domain, with the rest obtained from reference TRBV18 and TRBJ1-4, is as follows: NAGVMQNPRHLVRRRGQEARLRCSPMKGHSHVYWYRQLPEEGLKFMVYLQKENIIDESGMPKERFSAEFPKEGPSILRIQQVVRGDSAAYFCASSPDRQGGREKLFFGSGTQLSVL.

In its sample, this clonotype was seen a few times. The V gene is TRBV12-3 or TRBV12-4, the J gene TRBJ2-1, with D unresolved. The CDR3 sequence is 15 residues long. Trimming took off 10 bases at V and 9 bases at J, with 25 bases between the two ends. This CDR3 reads CAIVVHREQFAEQFF. The CDR3 DNA reads TGTGCCATCGTCGTCCACCGCGAGCAGTTCGCTGAGCAGTTCTTC.

This chain uses TRBV6-1 with TRBJ2-7; D may be TRBD1 or TRBD2 (5 bases each). The germline V gene has CDR1 MNHNS and CDR2 SASEGT. The CDR3 loop spans 14 amino acids. Between the trimmed V and J ends, which lost 5 bases and 3 bases, there was a span of 14 bases. CDR3 nucleotide sequence: TGTGCCAGCAGTCCCCCTGGGACCTACTACGAGCAGTACTTC. It specifies CASSPPGTYYEQYF.

This clonotype was picked up a small number of times. The V and J genes are TRBV28 and TRBJ2-4, with D perhaps being TRBD1 or TRBD2 (6 bases each). The CDR3 sequence is 16 residues long. The germline CDR1 and CDR2 sequences are MDHEN and SYDVKM. V lost 0 bases, J lost 1 base, and 10 bases lay in between. In DNA, the CDR3 is TGTGCCAGCAGTTTATGGGGGGCGGGGGCCAAAAACATTCAGTACTTC. It codes for CASSLWGAGAKNIQYF.

This clonotype turned up a few times. The chain recombines TRBV2 with TRBJ2-3, with D hard to call. The V and J ends lost 0 bases and 7 bases respectively, with 11 bases between them. CDR3 length equals 14 residues. From germline, CDR1 is SNHLY and CDR2 FYNNEI. This chain's CDR3 is CASSEASEANTQYF. The DNA of the CDR3 is TGTGCCAGCAGTGAAGCCTCAGAGGCGAATACGCAGTATTTT.

This clonotype was counted ten times or more. V gene TRBV6-1 combines with J gene TRBJ2-3, with 11 bases lining up with TRBD2. The CDR3 is 15 amino acids. The germline V gene encodes CDR1 MNHNS and CDR2 SASEGT. V lost 5 bases to trimming and J lost 4 bases; unmatched junction nucleotides: 5. CDR3 region: CASSPLAGGPDTQYF. CDR3 nucleotides: TGTGCCAGCAGTCCCTTAGCGGGAGGGCCAGATACGCAGTATTTT.

This clonotype was observed a handful of times. V is TRBV6-1 and J is TRBJ2-1, with 13 bases that match TRBD2. Germline V CDR1 and CDR2: MNHNS, SASEGT. V dropped 6 bases and J dropped 5; count of bases not matched to a gene: 10. The CDR3 is 17 residues long. The CDR3 region has the DNA TGTGCCAGCAGCCCACTAGCGGGAGGGCCTTGGGACAATGAGCAGTTCTTC. Its translation is CASSPLAGGPWDNEQFF.

This clonotype has a count of ten or more. The chain combines TRBV7-9 with TRBJ2-1; D is unresolved. Deletions cut 1 base from V and 6 bases from J, with 13 bases between. The CDR3 totals 15 residues. Germline loops: CDR1 SEHNR, CDR2 FQNEAQ (reference sequence). Written as DNA, the CDR3 is TGTGCCAGCAGCTTAGTTGGCCGAAGCCCCAATGAGCAGTTCTTC. Amino acid sequence: CASSLVGRSPNEQFF.

V is TRBV14 and J is TRBJ2-7; no firm D call. V lost 1 base to trimming and J lost 3 bases, with 13 bases between them. Germline values: CDR1 SGHDN, CDR2 FVKESK. This CDR3 has 15 amino acids. The CDR3 sequence: CASSQVGQINYEQYF. CDR3 nucleotide sequence: TGTGCCAGCAGCCAAGTCGGTCAGATAAACTACGAGCAGTACTTC.

This clonotype was counted at least ten times. The chain has TRBV27 and TRBJ2-7; tentatively, D is TRBD2 (5 bases). V was pared by 5 bases and J by 6 bases, with 20 bases between. CDR1 is MNHEY, CDR2 SMNVEV, per germline (reference sequence). This CDR3 region has 15 residues. The CDR3 nucleotides read TGTGCCAGCAGTCCCCAACGGGATCCTAAACCCGAGCAGTACTTC. This translates into CASSPQRDPKPEQYF.

This clonotype was seen more than once but under ten times. The rearrangement links TRBV29-1 to TRBJ2-1; D is uncertain. The CDR3 consists of 14 residues. The V end was cut by 1 base, the J end by 4 bases, with 11 bases between. Germline assignment: CDR1 SQVTM and CDR2 ANQGSEA. CDR3 loop: CSVEADRPYNEQFF. The CDR3 bases are TGCAGCGTTGAAGCGGACCGGCCATACAATGAGCAGTTCTTC.

This clonotype came up a few times. CDR3 region: CASTDIAGRYNEQFF. CDR3 coding DNA: TGTGCCAGCACCGATATAGCGGGGCGGTACAATGAGCAGTTCTTC. The V and J genes are TRBV12-3 or TRBV12-4 and TRBJ2-1, with 8 bases matching TRBD2. After removal of 7 bases from V and 4 bases from J, the junction contained 9 bases not matched to a gene. The CDR3 sequence is 15 residues long.

The sample holds many counts of this clonotype. The chain carries TRBV18 and TRBJ1-4, with 7 bases aligning to TRBD1. The trim removed 6 bases at V and 7 bases at J, leaving 8 bases unmatched. This CDR3 has 14 residues. Germline CDR1 is KGHSH and CDR2 is LQKENI. CDR3 coding DNA: TGTGCCAGCTCCCGAGGGGGCCTGGTTGAAAAACTGTTTTTT. Its protein product is CASSRGGLVEKLFF.

This clonotype was counted ten times or more. The chain employs TRBV28 and TRBJ2-3; 9 bases line up with TRBD2. V dropped 8 bases and J dropped 2; count of bases not matched to a gene: 17. This CDR3 comprises 18 residues. Per germline, CDR1 MDHEN and CDR2 SYDVKM. Here the CDR3 DNA reads TGTGCCAGCCTCGGACTAGCGAGCACACCGTCCGCCACAGATACGCAGTATTTT. Translation: CASLGLASTPSATDTQYF. The full variable domain, rest sourced from reference TRBV28 and TRBJ2-3, is DVKVTQSSRYLVKRTGEKVFLECVQDMDHENMFWYRQDPGLGLRLIYFSYDVKMKEKGDIPEGYSVSREKKERFSLILESASTNQTSMYLCASLGLASTPSATDTQYFGPGTRLTVL.

This clonotype was recorded at least ten times. The gene calls are TRBV11-3 and TRBJ2-1; D not certain. CDR3 length: 12 residues. V gave up 4 bases and J gave up 5 bases, with 6 bases separating them. Germline CDR1 SGHNT, CDR2 YENEEA. CDR3 bases: TGTGCCAGCAGCTCACAGAACAATGAGCAGTTCTTC. This translates into CASSSQNNEQFF.

V and J are TRBV19 and TRBJ2-7; the match to TRBD2 covers 9 bases. Germline CDR1 and CDR2: LNHDA and SQIVND (reference sequence). V was clipped by 0 bases and J by 2 bases; unmatched bases: 5. This CDR3 contains 16 residues. CDR3 sequence (DNA): TGTGCCAGTAGTATAGATTGGGCTAGCGGGACCTACGAGCAGTACTTC. This sequence encodes CASSIDWASGTYEQYF.

The rearrangement links TRBV28 to TRBJ2-2, with 7 bases identical to TRBD1. CDR1 and CDR2 (germline): MDHEN, SYDVKM. CDR3 length equals 14 residues. The ends lost 10 bases at V and 3 bases at J; junction bases unmatched: 8. CDR3 sequence reads: CATMTGTYTGELFF. The DNA of the CDR3 is TGTGCCACGATGACAGGGACCTACACCGGGGAGCTGTTTTTT.

This clonotype was recorded many times. The chain employs TRBV27 and TRBJ2-3; D may be TRBD1 (7 bases). The V gene lost 5 bases and the J gene lost 3 bases, with 15 bases spanning the gap. The germline V gene encodes CDR1 MNHEY and CDR2 SMNVEV (reference sequence). The CDR3 has 15 residues. As DNA, the CDR3 is TGTGCCAGCAGTCCAGGGGGGCAACTGACAGATACGCAGTATTTT. It encodes CASSPGGQLTDTQYF.

CDR3: CASSLMSMGRRNEKLFF. CDR3 DNA: TGTGCCAGCAGCTTGATGTCTATGGGACGGAGGAATGAAAAACTGTTTTTT. The rearrangement links TRBV5-4 to TRBJ1-4, with D tentatively TRBD1 (5 bases). Germline lookup yields CDR1 SGHNT and CDR2 YYREEE (reference sequence). CDR3 length: 17 amino acids. V gave up 1 base and J gave up 5 bases, with 18 bases separating them.

In its sample, this clonotype was seen many times. In DNA form, the CDR3 reads TGTGCCAGCAGCTTACGTGAGACTAGCGCCTACGAGCAGTACTTC. Translating gives CASSLRETSAYEQYF. The V call is TRBV7-9, the J call TRBJ2-7; 8 bases match TRBD2. CDR1 and CDR2 from the germline V gene are SEHNR and FQNEAQ (reference sequence). With 2 bases clipped from V and 2 bases from J, the junction kept 5 bases outside the gene matches. The CDR3 is 15 amino acids.

This clonotype has a count of ten or more. This chain links TRBV30 with TRBJ1-1, with TRBD1 identical over 10 bases. Germline CDR1 GTSNPN, CDR2 SVGIG (reference sequence). The CDR3 is made up of 14 amino acids. Trimming took 5 bases from V and 1 from J; bases not matched to a gene: 4. Here the CDR3 reads CAWDRDRGNTEAFF. The CDR3, as DNA: TGTGCCTGGGACCGGGACAGGGGGAACACTGAAGCTTTCTTT.

The chain recombines TRBV7-3 with TRBJ1-6, with D possibly matching TRBD1 (6 bases). V was cut by 5 bases and J by 7 bases, with 9 bases left in between. Looked up from germline, CDR1 is SGHTA and CDR2 is FQGTGA. The CDR3 has 13 amino acids. The CDR3 nucleotides are TGTGCCAGCAGCGGGGGGCCAAATTCACCCCTCCACTTT. It is translated as CASSGGPNSPLHF.

This clonotype was detected ten times or more. The rearrangement links TRBV12-3 or TRBV12-4 to TRBJ2-1, with 13 nucleotides matching TRBD2. The CDR3 extends over 15 amino acids. With 7 bases clipped from V and 6 bases from J, the junction kept 6 bases outside the gene matches. The CDR3 region is CASTQGLAGTNEQFF. Written as DNA, the CDR3 is TGTGCCAGCACCCAGGGACTAGCGGGAACCAATGAGCAGTTCTTC.

This clonotype was counted at least ten times. V gene TRBV18 combines with J gene TRBJ2-7; D possibly uses TRBD1 or TRBD2 (5 bases each). This CDR3 has 15 amino acids. Trimming shortened V by 0 bases and J by 3 bases, and 12 bases separated the two germline ends. Germline CDR1 reads KGHSH; CDR2 reads LQKENI. The CDR3 DNA reads as TGTGCCAGCTCACCACCCGGGACCAGCTACTACGAGCAGTACTTC. Translated, it gives CASSPPGTSYYEQYF.

Many counts were recorded for this clonotype. This chain uses TRBV7-9 with TRBJ2-3; possible D gene TRBD1, 5 bases. This CDR3 contains 13 residues. Trimming took off 3 bases at V and 8 bases at J, with 12 bases between the two ends. CDR1 is SEHNR and CDR2 is FQNEAQ in the germline V gene (reference sequence). Here the CDR3 DNA reads TGTGCCAGCAGCTTTAGACAGCAGGGTACGCAGTATTTT. It translates to CASSFRQQGTQYF.

This clonotype has a count of ten or more. V is TRBV12-3 or TRBV12-4 and J is TRBJ2-1; 11 bases match TRBD1. The CDR3 contains 16 residues. Trimming at V came to 6 bases and at J to 7 bases, leaving 11 bases not matched to a gene. CDR3 region: CASSQNDGTGGNEQFF. The CDR3, as DNA: TGTGCCAGCAGCCAAAACGATGGGACAGGGGGAAATGAGCAGTTCTTC.

V usage is TRBV9 and J usage is TRBJ2-7; D remains unclear. The CDR3 is made up of 15 amino acids. The germline CDR1 and CDR2 sequences are SGDLS and YYNGEE. Trimming cost V 4 bases and J 0 bases, with 14 bases left between them. CDR3 coding DNA: TGTGCCAGCAGCCCATATGTGGGAACCTCCTACGAGCAGTACTTC. This sequence encodes CASSPYVGTSYEQYF.